This T cell receptor (beta chain) was observed in a study of blood T cells in healthy people across ages. This clonotype has a count of ten or more. A second roughly 6 to 12 cycle PCR used barcoded and J-beta primers. Each cDNA molecule carried a tag from a template-switch adaptor that contained 12 random nucleotides. Every sample returned 2.5 million or more CDR3-containing paired-end reads. TCRdb re-called the 5' RACE reads with MiXCR, one entry per CDR3 protein. Among hundreds of thousands of distinct CDR3 sequences listed, less than 35% were seen once. This CDR3 has 15 residues. V lost 6 bases to trimming and J lost 3 bases, with 15 bases between them. Germline V gene data show CDR1 as MNHEY and CDR2 as SVGEGT. The individuals who served as donors were healthy Caucasians living in Russia, aged roughly 6 to 95.

The chain couples TRBV6-2 or TRBV6-3 to TRBJ1-5; D might be TRBD1 (6 bases). This sequence originates from a woman over 75 in good health. Source material: blood. CDR3: CASSDLQGSNQPQHF. The CDR3 DNA reads TGTGCCAGCAGCGACCTACAGGGATCCAATCAGCCCCAGCATTTT.